This entry lists 16 T cell receptor beta chains sequenced from one sample in a study of blood T cell repertoires in COVID-19. Using immunoSEQ multiplex PCR, the repertoire was profiled, and TCRdb retains in-frame clones only, with some absent. The table has 80,000 to 90,000 clones, around nine tenths seen once. What was sequenced was peripheral blood. These receptors were taken from a man in his forties with acute or convalescent COVID-19.

The V call is TRBV4-1, the J call TRBJ1-1; TRBD1 agrees at 7 bases. The CDR3 spans 16 residues. V lost 2 bases, J lost 4 bases, and 10 bases stayed unmatched. Germline V CDR1 and CDR2: MGHRA, YSYEKL. The CDR3 loop reads CASSQHQTGSGTEAFF. As DNA, the CDR3 is TGCGCCAGCAGCCAACACCAGACAGGGTCTGGCACTGAAGCTTTCTTT.

V is TRBV5-1 and J is TRBJ1-1; the D gene is possibly TRBD1 (5 bases). Germline V gene sequence: CDR1 SGHRS, CDR2 YFSETQ. The CDR3 contains 14 residues. Trimming left V 4 bases short and J 6 bases short, with 16 bases between. The CDR3 DNA follows: TGCGCCAGCAGCCTGACCGGGGGTCCGGCTGAAGCTTTCTTT. Its protein is CASSLTGGPAEAFF. Based on the CDR3 plus reference TRBV5-1 and TRBJ1-1, the full variable domain is KAGVTQTPRYLIKTRGQQVTLSCSPISGHRSVSWYQQTPGQGLQFLFEYFSETQRNKGNFPGRFSGRQFSNSRSEMNVSTLELGDSALYLCASSLTGGPAEAFFGQGTRLTVV.

The chain combines TRBV19 with TRBJ2-3; TRBD2 aligns across 11 bases. The CDR3 consists of 15 residues. The V gene end was trimmed by 3 bases and the J gene end by 4 bases; junction bases not matched to a gene: 3. Germline CDR1 LNHDA, CDR2 SQIVND (reference sequence). DNA of the CDR3: TGTGCCAGTAGTATCACTAGCGGGAGCGCAGATACGCAGTATTTT. Translation: CASSITSGSADTQYF.

The CDR3 DNA sequence: TGTGCCAGCAGCTCGGACAGTAAATCACCCCTCCACTTT. It is translated as CASSSDSKSPLHF. The J gene is TRBJ1-6, the V gene TRBV11-3; a weak D match, TRBD1 (6 bases). This CDR3 comprises 13 residues. With 4 bases removed from V and 10 bases from J, the gap between germline ends came to 11 bases. The V gene's germline CDR1 is SGHNT and CDR2 YENEEA.

J is TRBJ2-5 and V is TRBV5-1, with D perhaps matching TRBD2 (5 bases). Trimming removed 4 bases at V and 2 bases at J, with 12 bases between. Per germline, CDR1 SGHRS and CDR2 YFSETQ. The CDR3 runs 14 residues. CDR3 in amino acids: CASSKDFPQETQYF. The DNA of the CDR3 is TGCGCCAGCAGCAAGGACTTCCCACAAGAGACCCAGTACTTC.

The chain has TRBV5-1 and TRBJ1-5; possible D gene TRBD1, 5 bases. Germline CDR1 and CDR2: SGHRS and YFSETQ. Deletions cut 5 bases from V and 3 bases from J, with 9 bases between. This CDR3 contains 13 residues. CDR3 bases: TGCGCCAGCAGGCGGGACGACAATCAGCCCCAGCATTTT. Translating gives CASRRDDNQPQHF.

The chain has TRBV2 and TRBJ1-1, with D unresolved. Germline lookup yields CDR1 SNHLY and CDR2 FYNNEI. V lost 8 bases and J lost 5, with 12 bases in between. The CDR3 spans 12 residues. The CDR3 bases are TGTGCCAGCCGGAGGACGGTGACTGAAGCTTTCTTT. It encodes CASRRTVTEAFF.

This chain joins TRBV6-4 and TRBJ1-1, with D unresolved. The CDR3 runs 13 residues. V lost 2 bases and J 0 bases, leaving 4 bases between the germline ends. Germline CDR1 and CDR2: MRHNA and SNTAGT. The CDR3 is CASSDEMNTEAFF. For the CDR3, the DNA is TGTGCCAGCAGTGACGAGATGAACACTGAAGCTTTCTTT.

V gene TRBV7-8 combines with J gene TRBJ2-1, with 16 bases aligning to TRBD2. Germline V gene data show CDR1 as SGHVS and CDR2 as FQNEAQ. The CDR3 is 15 amino acids. J lost 7 bases, V lost 5 bases, and 2 bases had no gene match. The chain's CDR3 is CASSQGLAGGNEQFF. DNA for the CDR3: TGTGCCAGCAGCCAGGGACTAGCGGGAGGGAATGAGCAGTTCTTC.

The CDR3 DNA is TGTGCCAGCAGCCGATCCTTTGGACAGGGAAAAAATGGCTACACCTTC. Amino acid sequence: CASSRSFGQGKNGYTF. V and J are TRBV6-6 and TRBJ1-2; 8 bases match TRBD1. Germline CDR1 MNHNY, CDR2 SVGAGI (reference sequence). CDR3 length: 16 amino acids. V trimming: 6 bases; J trimming: 6 bases; junction bases outside the gene matches: 15.

This clone showed up just a few times. The V and J genes are TRBV18 and TRBJ2-2, with TRBD2 as a possible D gene (6 bases). V was shortened by 0 bases and J by 6 bases, with 17 bases between the two germline ends. There are 17 residues in the CDR3. Germline CDR1 KGHSH, CDR2 LQKENI. CDR3 sequence: CASSPPEYGRSSGELFF. The DNA for the CDR3 is TGTGCCAGCTCACCACCCGAATACGGGAGATCTTCCGGGGAGCTGTTTTTT.

V is TRBV7-2 and J is TRBJ1-6; TRBD1 matches at 8 bases. Germline-derived CDR1 and CDR2 are SGHTA and FQGNSA. This CDR3 contains 15 residues. The ends lost 5 bases at V and 7 bases at J; junction bases unmatched: 7. The DNA for the CDR3 is TGTGCCAGCAGCCCACAGGGGGGAGGGAATTCACCCCTCCACTTT. Translated: CASSPQGGGNSPLHF.

This clone has more than one count but fewer than ten. The chain carries TRBV4-3 and TRBJ1-5; 8 nucleotides line up with TRBD1. V dropped 1 base and J dropped 7; count of bases not matched to a gene: 12. The germline CDR1 and CDR2 sequences are LGHNA and YSLEER. There are 17 residues in the CDR3. CDR3 sequence reads: CASSQGFSQGAWQPQHF. In nucleotides, the CDR3 is TGCGCCAGCAGCCAAGGTTTTAGCCAGGGGGCTTGGCAGCCCCAGCATTTT.

The CDR3: CASSVYSSNQPQHF. CDR3 nucleotide sequence: TGTGCCAGTAGTGTATACAGTAGCAATCAGCCCCAGCATTTT. The rearrangement uses TRBV19 and TRBJ1-5; no clear D. With 5 bases removed from V and 0 bases from J, the gap between germline ends came to 8 bases. The length of the CDR3 is 14 residues. The V gene's germline CDR1 is LNHDA and CDR2 SQIVND (reference sequence).

The chain links TRBV2 to TRBJ2-1; 14 bases are shared with TRBD2. V lost 7 bases, J lost 10 bases, and 9 bases stayed unmatched. Germline assignment: CDR1 SNHLY and CDR2 FYNNEI. This CDR3 has 15 amino acids. The CDR3 loop is CASKERLAGGPEQFF. The CDR3 DNA follows: TGTGCCAGCAAAGAAAGACTAGCGGGGGGGCCGGAGCAGTTCTTC. The whole variable domain, remainder taken from reference TRBV2 and TRBJ2-1, is EPEVTQTPSHQVTQMGQEVILRCVPISNHLYFYWYRQILGQKVEFLVSFYNNEISEKSEIFDDQFSVERPDGSNFTLKIRSTKLEDSAMYFCASKERLAGGPEQFFGPGTRLTVL.

The CDR3 coding sequence is TGTGCCAGCAGTTTTCAGGGATCCTCCTACGAGCAGTACTTC. Its protein is CASSFQGSSYEQYF. The chain has TRBV27 and TRBJ2-7; perhaps TRBD1 as D (5 bases). V was clipped by 3 bases and J by 0 bases, with 9 bases between them. CDR3 length equals 14 residues. The germline CDR1 and CDR2 sequences are MNHEY and SMNVEV (reference sequence).